The 17 T cell receptor beta chains listed next were all sequenced from one sample in a study of vaccination and CD4 T cells after COVID-19. The Oncomine TCR Beta short-read assay was applied to DNA of cultured CD4+ T cells. MiXCR was run by TCRdb on the PCR reads, yielding one entry per CDR3 protein. The sample carries some 14,000 distinct CDR3 sequences, roughly 55% recorded once. Treatment given: roughly 10-day PBMC culture with coronavirus spike peptide pools or control peptides (ViraFEST assay). Antigens for these TCRs are unknown. Sequenced sample: CD4+ T cells from blood, cultured in vitro. These receptors all come from a human donor who had recovered from COVID-19.

This sequence joins TRBV20-1 and TRBJ1-6; TRBD1 matches 7 bases. CDR1 is DFQATT, CDR2 SNEGSKA, per germline (reference sequence). V lost 2 bases to trimming and J lost 5 bases; unmatched junction nucleotides: 18. This CDR3 is 19 amino acids long. In DNA form, the CDR3 reads TGCAGTGCTAGAAGCCAAATAGCGACAGGGCTCACCGATAATTCACCCCTCCACTTT. It is translated as CSARSQIATGLTDNSPLHF.

V and J are TRBV5-1 and TRBJ2-5, with TRBD2 as a possible D gene (6 bases). The CDR3 consists of 17 residues. Trimming removed 4 bases at V and 4 bases at J, with 23 bases between. Germline lookup yields CDR1 SGHRS and CDR2 YFSETQ. CDR3 sequence reads: CASSQGVGRYALETQYF. The CDR3 bases are TGCGCCAGCAGCCAAGGGGTCGGGAGATACGCCCTAGAGACCCAGTACTTC.

This clonotype was detected only a few times. The J gene is TRBJ1-4, the V gene TRBV20-1, with a tentative D call TRBD1 (6 bases). With 6 bases removed from V and 8 bases from J, the gap between germline ends came to 16 bases. This CDR3 is 13 amino acids long. CDR1 DFQATT and CDR2 SNEGSKA come from the germline V gene (reference sequence). Here the CDR3 DNA reads TGCAGTGCCTGGACAGCCCCGGGGGAAAAACTGTTTTTT. Its translation: CSAWTAPGEKLFF.

The CDR3 protein is CASSLRSDSNTGELFF. The CDR3 nucleotides are TGTGCCAGCAGCTTACGGTCGGACTCGAACACCGGGGAGCTGTTTTTT. The V gene is TRBV7-6, the J gene TRBJ2-2, with D possibly matching TRBD2 (5 bases). Per germline, CDR1 SGHVS and CDR2 FNYEAQ. CDR3 length equals 16 residues. The V end lost 2 bases, the J end lost 0 bases, and 10 bases lay between the germline ends.

This clonotype was counted only a few times. The chain recombines TRBV28 with TRBJ1-5; D is undetermined. The CDR3 totals 14 residues. V was cut by 6 bases and J by 0 bases, with 9 bases left in between. Germline lookup yields CDR1 MDHEN and CDR2 SYDVKM. The CDR3 DNA reads TGTGCCAGCAGGGGCCCGTATAGCAATCAGCCCCAGCATTTT. This encodes CASRGPYSNQPQHF.

This clonotype was picked up a small number of times. The chain uses TRBV15 and TRBJ2-5; weak D call: TRBD2 (6 bases). The CDR3 covers 14 residues. CDR1 and CDR2 (germline): LNHNV, YYDKDF (reference sequence). V was pared by 1 base and J by 1 base, with 7 bases between. The CDR3 DNA reads TGTGCCACCAGCAGAGGGGACTCCCAAGAGACCCAGTACTTC. Translated: CATSRGDSQETQYF. Using reference TRBV15 and TRBJ2-5 for the parts outside the CDR3, the full variable domain is DAMVIQNPRYQVTQFGKPVTLSCSQTLNHNVMYWYQQKSSQAPKLLFHYYDKDFNNEADTPDNFQSRRPNTSFCFLDIRSPGLGDTAMYLCATSRGDSQETQYFGPGTRLLVL.

The chain uses TRBV14 and TRBJ1-2, with no clear D. This CDR3 is built from 14 residues. Germline assignment: CDR1 SGHDN and CDR2 FVKESK. Trimming pared 4 bases from V and 5 bases from J, leaving 14 bases between. CDR3 DNA sequence: TGTGCCAGCAGCCTACGGGCCCGTTTTTATGGCTACACCTTC. Amino acid sequence: CASSLRARFYGYTF.

The CDR3 DNA sequence: TGTGCCTGGAGTGTACTTCGGGAGGAGGGTGAGCAGTACTTC. Amino acid sequence: CAWSVLREEGEQYF. This chain links TRBV30 with TRBJ2-7, with 7 positions matching TRBD2. CDR3 length: 14 residues. V trimming: 0 bases; J trimming: 7 bases; junction bases outside the gene matches: 9. Per the germline V gene, CDR1 is GTSNPN and CDR2 is SVGIG (reference sequence).

J is TRBJ1-2 and V is TRBV5-1, with D tentatively TRBD1 (5 bases). The germline CDR1 and CDR2 sequences are SGHRS and YFSETQ. The CDR3 length is 13 residues. The germline V and J ends were trimmed by 0 bases and 8 bases, with 11 bases remaining between them. The CDR3 reads CASSLADQGGYTF. Written as DNA, the CDR3 is TGCGCCAGCAGCTTGGCCGACCAGGGAGGCTACACCTTC. The full variable domain, in which reference TRBV5-1 and TRBJ1-2 provide the parts outside the CDR3, is KAGVTQTPRYLIKTRGQQVTLSCSPISGHRSVSWYQQTPGQGLQFLFEYFSETQRNKGNFPGRFSGRQFSNSRSEMNVSTLELGDSALYLCASSLADQGGYTFGSGTRLTVV.

This clonotype came up a few times. The gene calls are TRBV14 and TRBJ2-5; 11 nucleotides line up with TRBD2. The CDR3 has 14 residues. Trimming took 4 bases from V and 5 from J; bases not matched to a gene: 3. Germline CDR1 SGHDN, CDR2 FVKESK. CDR3 DNA sequence: TGTGCCAGCAGCCGACTAGCGGGGTGGGAGACCCAGTACTTC. Translated, it gives CASSRLAGWETQYF.

The chain carries TRBV5-1 and TRBJ1-3; TRBD1 is a possible D gene (5 bases). Germline CDR1 is SGHRS and CDR2 is YFSETQ. The V gene lost 3 bases and the J gene lost 0 bases, with 16 bases spanning the gap. This CDR3 has 17 residues. In DNA, the CDR3 is TGCGCCAGCAGCTCATCCGGGACCGTGTACTCTGGAAACACCATATATTTT. The encoded protein is CASSSSGTVYSGNTIYF.

This chain connects TRBV6-2 or TRBV6-3 to TRBJ1-5; 7 positions agree with TRBD1. The CDR3 contains 16 residues. Per germline, CDR1 MNHEY and CDR2 SVGEGT. V trimming: 2 bases; J trimming: 4 bases; junction bases outside the gene matches: 8. CDR3 amino acids: CASSYRRGGANQPQHF. The DNA of the CDR3 is TGTGCCAGCAGTTACCGGAGAGGGGGCGCGAATCAGCCCCAGCATTTT.

This clonotype appeared once. This rearrangement joins TRBV20-1 to TRBJ2-5; weak D call: TRBD2 (6 bases). The CDR3 is 13 residues long. V was pared by 6 bases and J by 5 bases, with 16 bases between. CDR1 DFQATT and CDR2 SNEGSKA come from the germline V gene (reference sequence). The CDR3, as DNA: TGCAGTGCGCCACGGGGGAGTAGTGAGACCCAGTACTTC. Translating gives CSAPRGSSETQYF.

V and J are TRBV19 and TRBJ1-5; the D gene is possibly TRBD1 (5 bases). From germline, CDR1 is LNHDA and CDR2 SQIVND (reference sequence). The CDR3 runs 13 residues. V shed 5 bases and J shed 3 bases, with 8 bases lying between them. CDR3 in DNA: TGTGCCAGTAGTGTCAGGGCCAATCAGCCCCAGCATTTT. Translating it yields CASSVRANQPQHF. The full variable domain, rest sourced from reference TRBV19 and TRBJ1-5, is DGGITQSPKYLFRKEGQNVTLSCEQNLNHDAMYWYRQDPGQGLRLIYYSQIVNDFQKGDIAEGYSVSREKKESFPLTVTSAQKNPTAFYLCASSVRANQPQHFGDGTRLSIL.

This chain connects TRBV27 to TRBJ2-6; perhaps D is TRBD1 or TRBD2 (7 bases each). The CDR3 runs to 17 residues. Germline CDR1 and CDR2: MNHEY and SMNVEV (reference sequence). Trimming stripped 4 bases from V and 6 bases from J, with 19 bases between. CDR3 bases: TGTGCCAGCAGTTCGAGGGGGAGGGGGCTCGTGGCCAACGTCCTGACTTTC. It translates to CASSSRGRGLVANVLTF.

The chain is built from TRBV27 and TRBJ1-2; the D is unclear. V lost 3 bases to trimming and J lost 4 bases, with 9 bases between them. Per the germline V gene, CDR1 is MNHEY and CDR2 is SMNVEV (reference sequence). The CDR3 has 13 amino acids. CDR3 residues: CASSFFEGYGYTF. As DNA, the CDR3 is TGTGCCAGCAGTTTTTTCGAGGGCTATGGCTACACCTTC.

This rearrangement joins TRBV4-3 to TRBJ2-6; no reliable D call. Germline loops: CDR1 LGHNA, CDR2 YSLEER. V lost 4 bases, J lost 0 bases, and 16 bases lay in between. The CDR3 contains 18 residues. In DNA form, the CDR3 reads TGCGCCAGCAGCCGATCCATCCCCGGGTCCTCTGGGGCCAACGTCCTGACTTTC. Protein product: CASSRSIPGSSGANVLTF.